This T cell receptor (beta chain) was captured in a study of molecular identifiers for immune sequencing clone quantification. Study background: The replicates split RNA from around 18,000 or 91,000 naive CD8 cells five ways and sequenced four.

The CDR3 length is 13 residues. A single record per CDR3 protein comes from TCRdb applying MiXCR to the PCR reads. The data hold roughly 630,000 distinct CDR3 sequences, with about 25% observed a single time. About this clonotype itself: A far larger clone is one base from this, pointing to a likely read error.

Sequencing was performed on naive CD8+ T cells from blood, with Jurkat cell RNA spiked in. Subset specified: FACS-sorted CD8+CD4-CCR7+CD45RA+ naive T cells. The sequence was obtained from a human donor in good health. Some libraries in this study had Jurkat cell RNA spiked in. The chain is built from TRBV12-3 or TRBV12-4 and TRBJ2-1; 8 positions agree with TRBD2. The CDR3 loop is CASSPGLAGEPFF. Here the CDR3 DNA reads TGTGCCAGCAGCCCCGGACTAGCCGGTGAGCCGTTCTTC.